This T cell receptor beta chain was sequenced for a study of Graves' ophthalmopathy and Graves' hyperthyroidism. This clonotype has at least ten counts. Germline CDR1 and CDR2: SGHKS and YYEKEE (reference sequence). The CDR3 extends over 13 amino acids. The V and J ends lost 4 bases and 4 bases respectively, with 11 bases between them. Transcripts of RNA were the source for amplifying TCR beta CDR3 regions. Investigators did first-round RT-PCR with HTBI primers, then second-round multiplex PCR. One entry per CDR3 protein, called by TCRdb with MiXCR from the multiplex PCR reads. The profile shows about 1.2 million distinct CDR3 sequences, 35% to 45% of them singletons.

The specimen was peripheral blood or thyroid tissue (not recorded which). The sequence came from an adult man with Graves' hyperthyroidism. V gene TRBV5-5 combines with J gene TRBJ1-2; tentative D call: TRBD1 (6 bases). Written as DNA, the CDR3 is TGTGCCAGCAGCGTAGACAGGTCCTATGGCTACACCTTC. Translation: CASSVDRSYGYTF.